This T cell receptor (beta chain) stems from a study of blood T cell repertoires in COVID-19. Background on the study: Researchers got acute and convalescent COVID-19 samples from the United States, Italy and Spain.

V was clipped by 5 bases and J by 4 bases; unmatched bases: 4. The CDR3 loop spans 13 amino acids. In the original processing: Quantification of nucleated cells was approximated via reference gene primer amplification. Here immunoSEQ multiplex PCR was the method, and the copy in TCRdb shows in-frame clones only, minus some. V, J and clone size are taken as reported in that table, and D and trimming were inferred from the DNA itself. In the table there are around 100,000 clones, more than 75% of which are singletons. The sample comprised peripheral blood. The clonotype comes from a human donor in a cohort sampled during active COVID-19. The chain has TRBV12-3 or TRBV12-4 and TRBJ1-2; 7 positions agree with TRBD1. The CDR3 bases are TGTGCCAGCAGTGTGACAGGGTTCTATGGCTACACCTTC. Translating it yields CASSVTGFYGYTF.